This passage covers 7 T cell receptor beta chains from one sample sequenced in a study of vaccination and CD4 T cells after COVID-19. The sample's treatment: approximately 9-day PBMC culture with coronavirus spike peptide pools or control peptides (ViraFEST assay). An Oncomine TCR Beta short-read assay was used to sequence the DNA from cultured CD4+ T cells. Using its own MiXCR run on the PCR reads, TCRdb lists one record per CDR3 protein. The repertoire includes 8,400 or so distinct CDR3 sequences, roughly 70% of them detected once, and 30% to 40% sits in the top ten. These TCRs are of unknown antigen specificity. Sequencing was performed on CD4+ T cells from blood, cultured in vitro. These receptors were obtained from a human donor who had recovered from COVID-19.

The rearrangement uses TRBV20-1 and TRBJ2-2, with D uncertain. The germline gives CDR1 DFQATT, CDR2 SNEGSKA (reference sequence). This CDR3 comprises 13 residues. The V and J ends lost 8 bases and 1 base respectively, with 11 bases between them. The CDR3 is CSSKNGNTGELFF. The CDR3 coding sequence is TGCAGTTCCAAGAATGGGAACACCGGGGAGCTGTTTTTT.

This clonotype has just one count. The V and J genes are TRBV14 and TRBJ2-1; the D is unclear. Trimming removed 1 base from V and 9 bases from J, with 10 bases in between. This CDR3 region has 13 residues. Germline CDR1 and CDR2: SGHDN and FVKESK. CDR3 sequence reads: CASSQGVVSEQFF. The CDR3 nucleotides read TGTGCCAGCAGCCAAGGGGTTGTAAGTGAGCAGTTCTTC.

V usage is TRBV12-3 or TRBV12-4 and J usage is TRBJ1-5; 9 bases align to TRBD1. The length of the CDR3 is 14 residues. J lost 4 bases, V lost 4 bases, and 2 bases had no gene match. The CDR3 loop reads CASSSTGGNQPQHF. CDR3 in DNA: TGTGCCAGCAGTTCGACAGGGGGTAATCAGCCCCAGCATTTT.

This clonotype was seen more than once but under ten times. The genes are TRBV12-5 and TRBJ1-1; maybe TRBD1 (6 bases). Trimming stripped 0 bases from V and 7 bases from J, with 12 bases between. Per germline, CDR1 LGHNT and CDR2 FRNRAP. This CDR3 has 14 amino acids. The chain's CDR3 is CASGLVKGVGEAFF. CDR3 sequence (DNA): TGTGCTAGTGGTTTGGTAAAGGGGGTGGGTGAAGCTTTCTTT.

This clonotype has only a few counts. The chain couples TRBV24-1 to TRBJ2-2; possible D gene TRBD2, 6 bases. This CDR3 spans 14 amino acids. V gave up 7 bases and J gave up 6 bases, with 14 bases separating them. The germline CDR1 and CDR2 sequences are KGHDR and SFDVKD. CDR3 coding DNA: TGTGCCACCAGGGGGGACTGGGACCCCGGGGAGCTGTTTTTT. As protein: CATRGDWDPGELFF.

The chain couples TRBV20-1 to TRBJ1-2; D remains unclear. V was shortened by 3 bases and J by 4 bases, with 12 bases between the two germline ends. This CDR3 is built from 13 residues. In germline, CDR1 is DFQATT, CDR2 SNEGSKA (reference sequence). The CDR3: CSASSGMGYGYTF. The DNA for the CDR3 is TGCAGTGCTAGCAGTGGGATGGGCTATGGCTACACCTTC.

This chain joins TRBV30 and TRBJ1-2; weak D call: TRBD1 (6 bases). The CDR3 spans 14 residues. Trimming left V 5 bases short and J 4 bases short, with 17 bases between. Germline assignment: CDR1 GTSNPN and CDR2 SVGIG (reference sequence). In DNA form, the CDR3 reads TGTGCCTGGGCCAGACAGGTGGACGTCTATGGCTACACCTTC. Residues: CAWARQVDVYGYTF.